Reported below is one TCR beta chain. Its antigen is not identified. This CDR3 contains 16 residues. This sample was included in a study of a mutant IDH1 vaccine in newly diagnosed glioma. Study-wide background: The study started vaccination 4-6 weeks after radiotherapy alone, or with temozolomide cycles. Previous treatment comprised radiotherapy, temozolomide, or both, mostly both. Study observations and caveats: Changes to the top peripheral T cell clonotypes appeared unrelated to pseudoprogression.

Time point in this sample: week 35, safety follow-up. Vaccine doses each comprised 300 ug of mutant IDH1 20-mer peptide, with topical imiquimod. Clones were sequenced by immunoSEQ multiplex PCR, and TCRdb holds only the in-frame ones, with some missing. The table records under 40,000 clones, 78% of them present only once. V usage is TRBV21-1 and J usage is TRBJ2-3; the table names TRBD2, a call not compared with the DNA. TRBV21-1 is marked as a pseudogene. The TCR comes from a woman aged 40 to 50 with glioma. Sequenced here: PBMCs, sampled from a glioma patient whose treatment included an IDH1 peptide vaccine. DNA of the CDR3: TGTGCCAGCACCGGGACTAGCGGGGGCCTCCCGGATACGCAGTATTTT. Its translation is CASTGTSGGLPDTQYF.